This TCR beta chain was observed in a study of regulatory T cells in long-lasting Graves disease. Time point noted: persistent/refractory GD, antithyroid drugs over 5 years with positive TRAb. The authors made the TCR library using RNA they extracted from PBMCs. Through Arm-PCR of CDR3 regions and iRepertoire HTBI primers, TCR beta libraries were built. In TCRdb, the multiplex PCR reads were re-called with MiXCR into one record per CDR3 protein. This sample yields over 350,000 distinct CDR3 sequences, of which around 21% are seen a single time; 20% to 25% belongs to the top ten. The CDR3 is 13 residues long. V dropped 6 bases and J dropped 4; count of bases not matched to a gene: 3. Germline CDR1 and CDR2: DFQATT and SNEGSKA (reference sequence).

This receptor was obtained from a female donor with Graves disease. The chain has TRBV20-1 and TRBJ2-3; 11 positions match TRBD2. The sequencing here drew on peripheral blood mononuclear cells (PBMCs), taken when the disease was refractory, from a patient treated with antithyroid drugs. The CDR3 nucleotides are TGCAGTGCCCTGGGACTAGCGGCAGATACGCAGTATTTT. Translated: CSALGLAADTQYF.